This TCR beta chain was retrieved from a study of shared T cell receptors in the human thymus. Produced via immunoSEQ multiplex PCR; TCRdb's table is partial and in-frame only. Among some 400,000 clones listed, roughly 94% were seen once. Deletions cut 3 bases from V and 3 bases from J, with 14 bases between. This CDR3 has 15 amino acids. Looked up from germline, CDR1 is MDHEN and CDR2 is SYDVKM. This chain connects TRBV28 to TRBJ1-1, with a weak D call TRBD1 (6 bases). This TCR derives from a human donor. The specimen sequenced was thymocytes. CDR3 amino acids: CASSFNRTDYTEAFF. As DNA, the CDR3 is TGTGCCAGCAGTTTTAACCGGACAGACTACACTGAAGCTTTCTTT.